This T cell receptor (beta chain) was captured in a study of PD-L1 blockade in urothelial cancer. Study context: Patients arrived having already received 0 to 3 prior chemotherapy regimens.

The table came from immunoSEQ multiplex PCR; TCRdb's copy has only in-frame clones and leaves some out. The sample lists about 120,000 clones; roughly 89% were seen once. Study results and limitations: The study found that durable-benefit patients expanded tumor-associated blood clones more at 3 weeks.

This clone has a handful of counts. Its matching antigen is unknown. As for time point: peripheral blood 6 weeks after treatment start. Germline-derived CDR1 and CDR2 are SGHVS and FQNEAQ. The length of the CDR3 is 14 residues. Trimming stripped 2 bases from V and 6 bases from J, with 13 bases between. The sample consisted of PBMCs, taken around atezolizumab (anti-PD-L1) treatment. This receptor was identified in a man between 60 and 75 years old with urothelial cancer. This chain joins TRBV7-8 and TRBJ1-2, with D perhaps matching TRBD1 (5 bases). The CDR3 region is CASSLKTVVDGYTF. CDR3 DNA: TGTGCCAGCAGCTTAAAGACAGTAGTGGATGGCTACACCTTC.